The TCR beta chain under discussion was sequenced for a study of shared clonotypes between healthy human individuals. Study-level information: CD4 naive cells filled three plates per donor, CD4 memory three, CD8 naive two and CD8 memory one. Regarding the study as a whole: Of the naive CD4 clonotypes, around 5.2% were shared across a handful of donors.

As to this clone: Its specificity is not known.

Libraries were prepared by immunoSEQ multiplex PCR; TCRdb keeps only in-frame clonotypes and omits some of them. The sample lists approximately 620,000 clones, less than 98% occurring once. The sample was naive CD4+ T cells sorted from blood. The subset: CD45RA+ positively selected. The sequence derives from a woman between 25 and 40 years old in good health.

The CDR3, as DNA: TGTGCCAGCTCCCAAGGGGCAAGCGGTGCCTACGAGCAGTACTTC. Translating it yields CASSQGASGAYEQYF. This rearrangement joins TRBV18 to TRBJ2-7; possibly TRBD1 or TRBD2 for D (5 bases each). Germline loops: CDR1 KGHSH, CDR2 LQKENI. Trimming left V 6 bases short and J 2 bases short, with 17 bases between. The CDR3 consists of 15 residues.